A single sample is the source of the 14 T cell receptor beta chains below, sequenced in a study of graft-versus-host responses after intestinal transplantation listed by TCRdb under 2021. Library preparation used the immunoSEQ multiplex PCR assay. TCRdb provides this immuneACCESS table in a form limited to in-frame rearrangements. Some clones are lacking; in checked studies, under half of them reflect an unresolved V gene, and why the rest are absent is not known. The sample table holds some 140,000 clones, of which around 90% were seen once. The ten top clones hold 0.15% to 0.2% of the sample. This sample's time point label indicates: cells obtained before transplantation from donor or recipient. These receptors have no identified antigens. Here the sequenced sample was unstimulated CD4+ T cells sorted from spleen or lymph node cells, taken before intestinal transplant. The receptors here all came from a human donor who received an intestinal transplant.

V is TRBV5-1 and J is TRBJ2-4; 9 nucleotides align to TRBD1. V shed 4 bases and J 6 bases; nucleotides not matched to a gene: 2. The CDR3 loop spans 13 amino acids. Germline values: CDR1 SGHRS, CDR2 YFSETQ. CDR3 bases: TGCGCCAGCAGCCCGGACAGGGGAAACATTCAGTACTTC. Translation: CASSPDRGNIQYF.

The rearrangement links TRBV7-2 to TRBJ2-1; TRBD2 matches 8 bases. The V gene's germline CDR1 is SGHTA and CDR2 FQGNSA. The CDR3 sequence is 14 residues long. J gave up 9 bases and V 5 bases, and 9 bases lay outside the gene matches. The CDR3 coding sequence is TGTGCCAGCAGCCCGGGACTAGGGTCTGGTGAGCAGTTCTTC. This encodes CASSPGLGSGEQFF. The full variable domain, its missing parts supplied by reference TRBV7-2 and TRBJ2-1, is GAGVSQSPSNKVTEKGKDVELRCDPISGHTALYWYRQSLGQGLEFLIYFQGNSAPDKSGLPSDRFSAERTGGSVSTLTIQRTQQEDSAVYLCASSPGLGSGEQFFGPGTRLTVL.

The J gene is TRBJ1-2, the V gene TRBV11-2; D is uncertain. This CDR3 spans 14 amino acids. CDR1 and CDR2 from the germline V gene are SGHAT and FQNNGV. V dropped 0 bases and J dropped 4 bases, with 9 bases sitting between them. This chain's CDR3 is CASSLERAGYGYTF. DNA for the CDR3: TGTGCCAGCAGCTTAGAGCGGGCGGGCTATGGCTACACCTTC.

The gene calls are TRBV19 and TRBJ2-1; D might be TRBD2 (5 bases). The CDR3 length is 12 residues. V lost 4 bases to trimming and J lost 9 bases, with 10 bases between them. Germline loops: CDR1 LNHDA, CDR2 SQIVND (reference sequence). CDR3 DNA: TGTGCCAGTAGTAGAGGACTCATTGAGCAGTTCTTC. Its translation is CASSRGLIEQFF. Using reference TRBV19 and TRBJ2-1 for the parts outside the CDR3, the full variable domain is DGGITQSPKYLFRKEGQNVTLSCEQNLNHDAMYWYRQDPGQGLRLIYYSQIVNDFQKGDIAEGYSVSREKKESFPLTVTSAQKNPTAFYLCASSRGLIEQFFGPGTRLTVL.

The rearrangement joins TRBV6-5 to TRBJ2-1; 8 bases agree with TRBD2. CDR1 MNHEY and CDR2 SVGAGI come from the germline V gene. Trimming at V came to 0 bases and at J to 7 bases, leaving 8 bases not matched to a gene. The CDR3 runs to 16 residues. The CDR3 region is CASSYSGGRRLNEQFF. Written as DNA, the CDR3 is TGTGCCAGCAGTTACTCGGGCGGGAGGAGATTAAATGAGCAGTTCTTC.

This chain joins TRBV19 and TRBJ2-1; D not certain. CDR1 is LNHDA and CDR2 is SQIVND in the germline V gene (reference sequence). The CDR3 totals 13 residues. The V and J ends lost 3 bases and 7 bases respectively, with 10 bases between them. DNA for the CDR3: TGTGCCAGTAGTATGGGCGTTGGTAATGAGCAGTTCTTC. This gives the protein CASSMGVGNEQFF.

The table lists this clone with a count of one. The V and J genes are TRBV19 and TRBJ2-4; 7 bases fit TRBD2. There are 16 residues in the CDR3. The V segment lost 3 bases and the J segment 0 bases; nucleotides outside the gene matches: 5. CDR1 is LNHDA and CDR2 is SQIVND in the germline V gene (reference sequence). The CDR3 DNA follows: TGTGCCAGTAGTATGGGAGGGGACCTAGCCAAAAACATTCAGTACTTC. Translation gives CASSMGGDLAKNIQYF.

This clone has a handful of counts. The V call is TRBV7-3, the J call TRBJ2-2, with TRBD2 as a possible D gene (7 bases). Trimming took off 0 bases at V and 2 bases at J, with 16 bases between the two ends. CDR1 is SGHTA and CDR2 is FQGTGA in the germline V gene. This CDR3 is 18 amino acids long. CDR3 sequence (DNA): TGTGCCAGCAGCTTAACTGGGGGGCTAGCGGCTAACACCGGGGAGCTGTTTTTT. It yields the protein CASSLTGGLAANTGELFF. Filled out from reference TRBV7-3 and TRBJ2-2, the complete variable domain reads GAGVSQTPSNKVTEKGKYVELRCDPISGHTALYWYRQSLGQGPEFLIYFQGTGAADDSGLPNDRFFAVRPEGSVSTLKIQRTERGDSAVYLCASSLTGGLAANTGELFFGEGSRLTVL.

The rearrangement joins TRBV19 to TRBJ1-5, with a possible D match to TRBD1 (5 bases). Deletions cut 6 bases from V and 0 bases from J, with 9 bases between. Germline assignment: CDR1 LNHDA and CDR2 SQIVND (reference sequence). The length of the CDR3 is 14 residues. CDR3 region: CASRQAYSNQPQHF. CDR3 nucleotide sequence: TGTGCCAGTAGACAGGCCTATAGCAATCAGCCCCAGCATTTT.

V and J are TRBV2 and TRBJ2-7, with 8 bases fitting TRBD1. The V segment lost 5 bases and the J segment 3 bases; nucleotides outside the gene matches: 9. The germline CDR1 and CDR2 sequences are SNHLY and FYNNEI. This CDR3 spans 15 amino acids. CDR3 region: CASSLQGASYYEQYF. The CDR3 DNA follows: TGTGCCAGCAGTCTTCAGGGGGCCTCCTACTACGAGCAGTACTTC.

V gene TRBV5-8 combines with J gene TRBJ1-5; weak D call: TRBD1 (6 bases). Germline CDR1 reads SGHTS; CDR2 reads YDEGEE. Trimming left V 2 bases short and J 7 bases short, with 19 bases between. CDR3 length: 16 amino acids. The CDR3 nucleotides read TGTGCCAGCAGCTTCGGTTTCGGGGGGCGATCCCAGCCCCAGCATTTT. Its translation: CASSFGFGGRSQPQHF.

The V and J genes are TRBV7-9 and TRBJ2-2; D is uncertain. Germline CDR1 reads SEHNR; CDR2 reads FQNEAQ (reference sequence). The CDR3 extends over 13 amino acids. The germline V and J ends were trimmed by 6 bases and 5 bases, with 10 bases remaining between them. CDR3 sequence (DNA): TGTGCCAGCAGACCTACAGCGACCGGGGAGCTGTTTTTT. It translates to CASRPTATGELFF.

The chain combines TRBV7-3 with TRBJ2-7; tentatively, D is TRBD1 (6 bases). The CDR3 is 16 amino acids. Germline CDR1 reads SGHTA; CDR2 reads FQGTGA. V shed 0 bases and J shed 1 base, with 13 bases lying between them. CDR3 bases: TGTGCCAGCAGCTTAACCGGGACACAGGGATCCTACGAGCAGTACTTC. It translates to CASSLTGTQGSYEQYF.

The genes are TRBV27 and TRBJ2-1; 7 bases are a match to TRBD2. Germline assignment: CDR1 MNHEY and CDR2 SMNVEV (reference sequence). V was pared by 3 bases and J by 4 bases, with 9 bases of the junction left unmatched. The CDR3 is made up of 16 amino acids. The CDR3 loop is CASSFGWGGPYNEQFF. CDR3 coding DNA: TGTGCCAGCAGTTTCGGTTGGGGGGGACCTTACAATGAGCAGTTCTTC.